These 10 T cell receptor beta chains originate from one sample sequenced in a study of technical replicates of blood from several donors. Measured with immunoSEQ multiplex PCR; TCRdb has only the in-frame clones, and not every one. The sample lists about 81,000 clones; 90% to 97% were seen once. The sequencing sample was made of T cells isolated from PBMCs. The receptors were sampled from a human donor in good health.

The J gene is TRBJ1-2, the V gene TRBV9, with TRBD1 matching 7 bases. With 5 bases clipped from V and 5 bases from J, the junction kept 6 bases outside the gene matches. Germline V CDR1 and CDR2: SGDLS, YYNGEE. CDR3 length: 13 amino acids. The CDR3 DNA sequence: TGTGCCAGCAGTCTAGACAGGGAATATGGCTACACCTTC. Its translation is CASSLDREYGYTF.

The chain uses TRBV4-3 and TRBJ2-4; 10 nucleotides align to TRBD1. Trimming took 5 bases from V and 6 from J; bases not matched to a gene: 10. The CDR3 is 16 amino acids. CDR1 is LGHNA and CDR2 is YSLEER in the germline V gene. The CDR3 nucleotides are TGCGCCAGCAGCGCCCGACAGGGGGCTTCAATAAACATTCAGTACTTC. Its translation: CASSARQGASINIQYF.

The chain is built from TRBV7-2 and TRBJ1-2; D is unclear. The CDR3 extends over 12 amino acids. The V end lost 5 bases, the J end lost 7 bases, and 11 bases lay between the germline ends. Per germline, CDR1 SGHTA and CDR2 FQGNSA. CDR3 coding DNA: TGTGCCAGCAGCCCTAACCAGGTTGGCTACACCTTC. Residues: CASSPNQVGYTF.

The chain recombines TRBV13 with TRBJ2-3, with D possibly TRBD1 on 5 matching bases. CDR1 and CDR2 from the germline V gene are PRHDT and FYEKMQ (reference sequence). V dropped 6 bases and J dropped 4 bases, with 11 bases sitting between them. CDR3 length: 13 amino acids. CDR3 nucleotides: TGTGCCAGCAGTTCCAGGGTGCCAGATACGCAGTATTTT. It encodes CASSSRVPDTQYF.

The chain recombines TRBV9 with TRBJ2-1; D uncertain. The V gene's germline CDR1 is SGDLS and CDR2 YYNGEE. Trimming shortened V by 4 bases and J by 1 base, and 6 bases separated the two germline ends. The CDR3 sequence is 13 residues long. This CDR3 reads CASSFGSYNEQFF. The DNA of the CDR3 is TGTGCCAGCAGCTTCGGGTCCTACAATGAGCAGTTCTTC.

The chain is built from TRBV2 and TRBJ2-2, with D perhaps matching TRBD1 (6 bases). CDR1 and CDR2 (germline): SNHLY, FYNNEI. V shed 6 bases and J shed 0 bases, with 11 bases lying between them. This CDR3 is 15 amino acids long. The CDR3 protein is CASREGHTNTGELFF. In DNA, the CDR3 is TGTGCCAGCAGAGAGGGACACACGAACACCGGGGAGCTGTTTTTT. Filled out from reference TRBV2 and TRBJ2-2, the complete variable domain reads EPEVTQTPSHQVTQMGQEVILRCVPISNHLYFYWYRQILGQKVEFLVSFYNNEISEKSEIFDDQFSVERPDGSNFTLKIRSTKLEDSAMYFCASREGHTNTGELFFGEGSRLTVL.

This chain links TRBV4-3 with TRBJ2-3, with 8 positions matching TRBD2. The CDR3 totals 17 residues. Germline values: CDR1 LGHNA, CDR2 YSLEER. The trim removed 0 bases at V and 2 bases at J, leaving 7 bases unmatched. The CDR3 region is CASSQETSGGHTDTQYF. The CDR3 DNA reads TGCGCCAGCAGCCAAGAGACAAGCGGGGGCCACACAGATACGCAGTATTTT.

The chain uses TRBV5-1 and TRBJ2-3; tentative D call: TRBD1 (6 bases). Germline V gives CDR1 SGHRS, CDR2 YFSETQ. Trimming shortened V by 4 bases and J by 4 bases, and 16 bases separated the two germline ends. This CDR3 is 15 amino acids long. CDR3 sequence reads: CASSDPDRRADTQYF. The CDR3 DNA reads TGCGCCAGCAGCGACCCTGACAGGCGCGCAGATACGCAGTATTTT.

This clone was seen only once. The chain carries TRBV6-5 and TRBJ1-2, with TRBD1 as a possible D gene (5 bases). Trimming took 4 bases from V and 5 from J, leaving 11 bases between them. The germline V gene has CDR1 MNHEY and CDR2 SVGAGI. The CDR3 spans 13 residues. CDR3 in amino acids: CASSSQALYGYTF. CDR3 sequence (DNA): TGTGCCAGCAGTTCACAGGCCCTATATGGCTACACCTTC.

The chain combines TRBV6-6 with TRBJ2-1; 10 bases line up with TRBD1. Germline CDR1 MNHNY, CDR2 SVGAGI (reference sequence). The J segment lost 6 bases and the V segment lost 7 bases, leaving 6 bases of the junction unmatched. CDR3 length: 14 amino acids. CDR3 protein: CASIRTGGGNEQFF. The CDR3, as DNA: TGTGCCAGCATTCGGACAGGGGGGGGCAATGAGCAGTTCTTC.